This TCR beta chain comes out of a study of T-cell memory formation after mild COVID-19 (dated by TCRdb to the early 2020s). Concerning the study at large: TCR sequence clusters from the two donors were found to be largely donor specific. Longitudinal TCRalpha and TCRbeta repertoire sequencing tracked T-cell clones expanding and contracting after mild COVID-19 in two donors. Two young, previously healthy adult volunteers, one female and one male, were included in the cohort.

Broader findings and caveats from the paper: Contracting CD4+ clones were found mainly in CM and EM memory subsets, while CD8+ clones were enriched in EMRA. The study covered only a couple of mild cases, and larger cohorts including severe cases with pre-infection samples were considered necessary. Some responding clones were found in pre-infection memory, which suggests that pre-existing cross-reactive memory T cells took part in the SARS-CoV-2 response. SARS-CoV-2 specificity was not confirmed for the second-wave clones peaking on day 37. From day 15 to 85, contracting clones showed balanced CD4/CD8 phenotypes, whereas a second wave of clones that expanded from day 15 to 37 leaned towards CD4+.

Trimming takes 6 bases from V and 0 bases from J, and the germline ends sit 17 bases apart. The germline V gene (reference sequence) yields SEHNR for CDR1 and FQNEAQ for CDR2. The CDR3, from cysteine to phenylalanine, totals 16 residues. Here the CDR3 DNA is all that survives: 48 bases in frame from base 1. Ficoll-Paque density gradient centrifugation was used to isolate PBMCs. Sequenced using an Illumina NovaSeq 6000. cDNA libraries for TCRalpha and TCRbeta were prepared by 5'RACE using constant-segment primers, with sample barcodes and unique molecular identifiers added. RNA was extracted from every sample with Trizol reagent. Libraries were amplified in two PCR steps, with a second sample barcode and Illumina TruSeq adapters added in the second step. Libraries were sequenced on an Illumina NovaSeq with 2 x 150 bp paired-end reads. The original pipeline was this. Reads were demultiplexed and collapsed into UMI-guided consensus sequences with migec v1.2.7. Using mixcr v2.1.11, the UMI consensuses were aligned to TRA and TRB V and J templates and assembled into clonotypes. A clonotype was counted as expanded or contracted only when both edgeR and NoisET called the clonotype significant, with the noise models trained on biological replicates. For edgeR calls, a false discovery rate-adjusted p below 0.01 and a log2 fold-change threshold of 1 were applied. As an exploratory analysis of dynamics, max-normalized trajectories of the 1000 most abundant clonotypes were examined with PCA combined with hierarchical clustering. Separately sequenced CD4+ and CD8+ repertoires were used to assign a CD4 or CD8 phenotype to each responding clone. TCRdb applied fastp at Q25 and MiXCR to the public reads, then kept only in-frame beta chains. Each entry merges the rows of one CDR3 protein and shows their most common DNA and genes. TCRdb's processing, not the authors' own work, is the source of the V and J calls. The sample records fewer than 250,000 distinct CDR3 sequences, around 30% of which are singletons. The top ten hold approximately 10% of the sample.

This clonotype was recorded a few times. The clone's antigen remains unknown. No base-level quality is on record; no much larger clone is a single base apart. This TCR was sampled from an adult woman who had mild COVID-19 (a few samples of this study predate the infection). The sample titles of this study are shuffled in the database, so cell type and time point are left out; the donor was told from shared clones. The chain is encoded by TRBV7-9 joined to TRBJ1-2, and TRBD1 may be the D gene, going by 5 matching bases. Sequencing was done on a sample of PBMCs or a T cell subset sorted from them (not recorded which). The CDR3 amino acid sequence is: CASRVIGTESNYGYTF. The DNA is TGTGCCAGCAGGGTAATTGGGACCGAATCTAACTATGGCTACACCTTC.